This T cell receptor (beta chain) was profiled in a study of PD-1 blockade in classical Hodgkin lymphoma. Germline CDR1 is SQVTM and CDR2 is ANQGSEA. The CDR3 is 10 residues long. V gave up 8 bases and J gave up 4 bases, with 8 bases separating them. TCRdb's copy holds only in-frame clones and misses some; the assay was immunoSEQ multiplex PCR. The sample has under 15,000 clones, around 84% seen once. Brentuximab vedotin exposure varied, and every patient relapsed after autologous stem cell transplantation. The origin of this receptor is a human donor with classical Hodgkin lymphoma. This chain uses TRBV29-1 with TRBJ1-1; the D is unclear. This specimen consisted of peripheral blood mononuclear cells (PBMCs), obtained at baseline. The CDR3 nucleotides read TGCAGCTCCGTTCGCACTGAAGCTTTCTTT. Translation: CSSVRTEAFF.